Reported below is one T cell receptor beta chain. The data were taken from a study of blood T cell repertoires in COVID-19. Background on the study: The cDNA or gDNA used as material had been derived from T cells, B-cell-depleted T cells, or PBMCs.

The CDR3 is 15 amino acids. J lost 2 bases, V lost 5 bases, and 4 bases had no gene match. Germline CDR1 reads LGHDT; CDR2 reads YNNKEL (reference sequence). Sequencing used immunoSEQ multiplex PCR; TCRdb keeps in-frame clones, though not all of them. The top ten clones hold 1.4% of a sample with tens of thousands of clones, approximately 86% of them seen once. The sample was peripheral blood. The clonotype was recovered from a woman aged 60-75 years with acute or convalescent COVID-19. The rearrangement joins TRBV3-1 (or the pseudogene TRBV3-2) to TRBJ1-4; 8 bases match TRBD1. CDR3 nucleotides: TGTGCCAGCAGCGACAGGGGTTTCACTAATGAAAAACTGTTTTTT. Translating gives CASSDRGFTNEKLFF.